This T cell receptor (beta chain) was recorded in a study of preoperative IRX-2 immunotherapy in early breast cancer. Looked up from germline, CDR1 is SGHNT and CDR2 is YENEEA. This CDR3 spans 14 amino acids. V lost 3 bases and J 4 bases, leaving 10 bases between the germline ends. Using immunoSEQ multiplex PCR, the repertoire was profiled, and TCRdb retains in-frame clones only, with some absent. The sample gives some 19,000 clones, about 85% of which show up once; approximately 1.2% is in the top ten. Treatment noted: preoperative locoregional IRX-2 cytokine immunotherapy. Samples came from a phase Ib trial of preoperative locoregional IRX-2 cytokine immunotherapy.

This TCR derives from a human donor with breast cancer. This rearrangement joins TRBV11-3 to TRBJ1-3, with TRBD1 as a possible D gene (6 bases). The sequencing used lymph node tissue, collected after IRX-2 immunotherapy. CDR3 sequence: CASSFAGAGNTIYF. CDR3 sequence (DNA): TGTGCCAGCAGCTTTGCGGGGGCGGGAAACACCATATATTTT. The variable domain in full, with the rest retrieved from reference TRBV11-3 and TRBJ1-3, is EAGVVQSPRYKIIEKKQPVAFWCNPISGHNTLYWYLQNLGQGPELLIRYENEEAVDDSQLPKDRFSAERLKGVDSTLKIQPAELGDSAVYLCASSFAGAGNTIYFGEGSWLTVV.